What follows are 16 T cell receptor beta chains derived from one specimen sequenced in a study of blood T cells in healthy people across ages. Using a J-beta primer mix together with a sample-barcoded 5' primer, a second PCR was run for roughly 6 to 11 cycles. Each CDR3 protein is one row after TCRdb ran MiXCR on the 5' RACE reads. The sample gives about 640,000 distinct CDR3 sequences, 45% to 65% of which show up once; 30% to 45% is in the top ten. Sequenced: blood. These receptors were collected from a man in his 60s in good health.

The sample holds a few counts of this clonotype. DNA for the CDR3: TGTGCCAGCAGCCTAGGGCGCAGGGGGCTTTCACCCCTCCACTTT. This translates into CASSLGRRGLSPLHF. The V call is TRBV7-9, the J call TRBJ1-6, with TRBD1 matching over 8 bases. Trimming cost V 5 bases and J 9 bases; bases outside gene matches: 9. This CDR3 is built from 15 residues. CDR1 SEHNR and CDR2 FQNEAQ come from the germline V gene (reference sequence). Supplemented by reference TRBV7-9 and TRBJ1-6, the full variable domain reads DTGVSQNPRHKITKRGQNVTFRCDPISEHNRLYWYRQTLGQGPEFLTYFQNEAQLEKSRLLSDRFSAERPKGSFSTLEIQRTEQGDSAMYLCASSLGRRGLSPLHFGNGTRLTVT.

CDR3 protein: CASNLPSDVAEAFF. The DNA for the CDR3 is TGTGCCAGCAACCTTCCAAGTGACGTCGCTGAAGCTTTCTTT. The rearrangement joins TRBV7-2 to TRBJ1-1; no definite D call. V lost 7 bases and J 6 bases, leaving 18 bases between the germline ends. CDR3 length equals 14 residues. Per the germline V gene, CDR1 is SGHTA and CDR2 is FQGNSA.

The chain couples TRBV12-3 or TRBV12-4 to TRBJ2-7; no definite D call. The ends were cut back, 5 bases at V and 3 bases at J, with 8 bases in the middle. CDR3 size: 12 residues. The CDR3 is CASSPEYYEQYF. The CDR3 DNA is TGTGCCAGCAGTCCCGAATACTACGAGCAGTACTTC.

The CDR3 DNA is TGTGCCAGCAGCTTCCCTAGCGGGGGGGCCGGCAAACGGCAGTTCTTC. Translating it yields CASSFPSGGAGKRQFF. The chain couples TRBV7-9 to TRBJ2-1; the match to TRBD2 covers 12 bases. The CDR3 sequence is 16 residues long. Per germline, CDR1 SEHNR and CDR2 FQNEAQ (reference sequence). With 3 bases clipped from V and 12 bases from J, the junction kept 12 bases outside the gene matches.

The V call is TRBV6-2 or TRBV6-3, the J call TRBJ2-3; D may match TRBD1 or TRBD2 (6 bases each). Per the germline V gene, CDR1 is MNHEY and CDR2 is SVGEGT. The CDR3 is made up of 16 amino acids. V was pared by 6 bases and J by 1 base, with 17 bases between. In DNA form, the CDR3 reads TGTGCCAGCAGCGACCGTGGGGGGCGGGGCACAGATACGCAGTATTTT. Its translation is CASSDRGGRGTDTQYF.

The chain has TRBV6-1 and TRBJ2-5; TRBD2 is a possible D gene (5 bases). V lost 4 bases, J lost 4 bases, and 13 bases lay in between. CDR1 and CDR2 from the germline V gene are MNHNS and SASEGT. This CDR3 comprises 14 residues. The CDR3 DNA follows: TGTGCCAGCAGTGTGGACTTCCGAGGAGAGACCCAGTACTTC. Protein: CASSVDFRGETQYF.

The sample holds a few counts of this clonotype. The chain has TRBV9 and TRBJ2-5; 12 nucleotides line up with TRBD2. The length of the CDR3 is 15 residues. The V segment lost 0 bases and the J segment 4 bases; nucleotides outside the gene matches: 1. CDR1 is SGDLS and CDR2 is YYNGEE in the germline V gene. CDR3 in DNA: TGTGCCAGCAGCGTAGCGGGACTAGCGGGAGAGACCCAGTACTTC. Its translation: CASSVAGLAGETQYF. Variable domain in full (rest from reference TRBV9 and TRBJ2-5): DSGVTQTPKHLITATGQRVTLRCSPRSGDLSVYWYQQSLDQGLQFLIQYYNGEERAKGNILERFSAQQFPDLHSELNLSSLELGDSALYFCASSVAGLAGETQYFGPGTRLLVL.

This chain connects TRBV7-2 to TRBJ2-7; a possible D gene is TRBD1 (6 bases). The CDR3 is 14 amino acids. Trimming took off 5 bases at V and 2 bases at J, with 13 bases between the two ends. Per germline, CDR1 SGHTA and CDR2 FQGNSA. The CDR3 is CASSNSQGPYEQYF. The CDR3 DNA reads TGTGCCAGCAGCAACTCACAGGGCCCCTACGAGCAGTACTTC.

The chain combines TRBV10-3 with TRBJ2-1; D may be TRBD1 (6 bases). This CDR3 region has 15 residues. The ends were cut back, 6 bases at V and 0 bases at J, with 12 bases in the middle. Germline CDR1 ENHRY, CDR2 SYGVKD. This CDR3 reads CAISSGEASYNEQFF. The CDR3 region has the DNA TGTGCCATCAGCTCAGGGGAAGCCTCCTACAATGAGCAGTTCTTC.

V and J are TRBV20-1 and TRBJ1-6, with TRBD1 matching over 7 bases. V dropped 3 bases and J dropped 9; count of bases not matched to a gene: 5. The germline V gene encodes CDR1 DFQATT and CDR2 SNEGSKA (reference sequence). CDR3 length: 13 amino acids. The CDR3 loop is CSARTGRVSPLHF. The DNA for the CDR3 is TGCAGTGCTAGGACAGGGAGAGTTTCACCCCTCCACTTT.

This chain's CDR3 is CASSGQVRGAFF. The CDR3 nucleotides are TGTGCCAGCAGTGGACAGGTTAGGGGAGCTTTCTTT. J is TRBJ1-1 and V is TRBV12-3 or TRBV12-4; 7 bases agree with TRBD1. V trimming: 5 bases; J trimming: 10 bases; junction bases outside the gene matches: 7. This CDR3 contains 12 residues.

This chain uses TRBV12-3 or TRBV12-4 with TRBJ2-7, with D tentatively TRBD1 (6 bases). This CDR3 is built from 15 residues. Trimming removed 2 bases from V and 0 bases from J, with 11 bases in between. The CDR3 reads CASSLLRGNSYEQYF. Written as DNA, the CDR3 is TGTGCCAGCAGTTTATTAAGGGGGAACTCCTACGAGCAGTACTTC.

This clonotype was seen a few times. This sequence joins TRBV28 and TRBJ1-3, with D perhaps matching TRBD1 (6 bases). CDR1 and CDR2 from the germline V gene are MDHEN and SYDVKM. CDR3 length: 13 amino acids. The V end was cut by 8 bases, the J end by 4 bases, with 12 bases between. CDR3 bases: TGTGCCAGCGAACAGGGCGTCGGAAACACCATATATTTT. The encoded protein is CASEQGVGNTIYF.

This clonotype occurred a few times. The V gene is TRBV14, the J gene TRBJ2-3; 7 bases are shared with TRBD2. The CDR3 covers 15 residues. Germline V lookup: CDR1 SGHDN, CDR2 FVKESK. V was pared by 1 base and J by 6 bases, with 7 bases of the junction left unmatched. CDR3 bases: TGTGCCAGCAGCCAAGTTGGACTAGTAACGGATACGCAGTATTTT. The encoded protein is CASSQVGLVTDTQYF. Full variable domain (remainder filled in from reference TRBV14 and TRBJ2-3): EAGVTQFPSHSVIEKGQTVTLRCDPISGHDNLYWYRRVMGKEIKFLLHFVKESKQDESGMPNNRFLAERTGGTYSTLKVQPAELEDSGVYFCASSQVGLVTDTQYFGPGTRLTVL.

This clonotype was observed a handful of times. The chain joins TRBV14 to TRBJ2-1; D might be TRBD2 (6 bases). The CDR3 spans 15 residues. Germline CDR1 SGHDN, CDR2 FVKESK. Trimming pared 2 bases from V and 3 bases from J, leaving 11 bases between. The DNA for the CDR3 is TGTGCCAGCAGCCAATCTAGCGCCTTCTACAATGAGCAGTTCTTC. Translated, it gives CASSQSSAFYNEQFF.

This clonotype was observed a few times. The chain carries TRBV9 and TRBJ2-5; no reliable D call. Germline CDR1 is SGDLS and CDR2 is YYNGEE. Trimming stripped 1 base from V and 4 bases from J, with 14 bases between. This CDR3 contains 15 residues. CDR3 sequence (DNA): TGTGCCAGCAGCGTATCCCCGGCAGGACGAGAGACCCAGTACTTC. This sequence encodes CASSVSPAGRETQYF.